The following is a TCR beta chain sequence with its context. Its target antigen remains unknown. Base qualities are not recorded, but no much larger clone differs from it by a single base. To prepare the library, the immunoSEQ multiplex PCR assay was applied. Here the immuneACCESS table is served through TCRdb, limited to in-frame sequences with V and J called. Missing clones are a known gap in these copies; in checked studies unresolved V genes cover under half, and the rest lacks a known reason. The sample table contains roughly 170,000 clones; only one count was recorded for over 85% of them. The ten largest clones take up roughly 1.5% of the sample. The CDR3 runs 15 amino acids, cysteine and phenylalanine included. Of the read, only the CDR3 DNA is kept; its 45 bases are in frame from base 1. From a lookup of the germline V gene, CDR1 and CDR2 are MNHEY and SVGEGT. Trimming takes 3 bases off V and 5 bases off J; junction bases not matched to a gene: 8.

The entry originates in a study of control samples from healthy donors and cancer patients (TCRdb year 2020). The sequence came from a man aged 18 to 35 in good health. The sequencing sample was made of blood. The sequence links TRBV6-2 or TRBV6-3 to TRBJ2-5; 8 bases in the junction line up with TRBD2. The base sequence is TGTGCCAGCAGTTATTCCGGGGGGGCTAGGGAGACCCAGTACTTC. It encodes CASSYSGGARETQYF.